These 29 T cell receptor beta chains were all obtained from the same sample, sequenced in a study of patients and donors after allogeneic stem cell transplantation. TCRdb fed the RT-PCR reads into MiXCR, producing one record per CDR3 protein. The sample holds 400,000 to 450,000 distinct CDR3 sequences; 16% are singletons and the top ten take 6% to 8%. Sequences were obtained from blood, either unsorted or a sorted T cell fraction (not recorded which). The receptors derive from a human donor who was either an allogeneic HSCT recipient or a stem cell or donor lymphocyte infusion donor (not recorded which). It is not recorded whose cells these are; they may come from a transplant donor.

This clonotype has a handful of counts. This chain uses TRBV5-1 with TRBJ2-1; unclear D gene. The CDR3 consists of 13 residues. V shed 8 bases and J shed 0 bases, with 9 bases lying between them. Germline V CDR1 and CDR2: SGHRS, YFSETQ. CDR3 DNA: TGCGCCAGTATATCAAGCTCCTACAATGAGCAGTTCTTC. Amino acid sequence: CASISSSYNEQFF.

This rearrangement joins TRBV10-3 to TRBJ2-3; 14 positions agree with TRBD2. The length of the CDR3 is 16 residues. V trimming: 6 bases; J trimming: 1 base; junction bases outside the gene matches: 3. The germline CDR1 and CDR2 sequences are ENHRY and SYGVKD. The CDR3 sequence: CAIRPGLAGGTDTQYF. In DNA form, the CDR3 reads TGTGCCATCAGACCGGGACTAGCGGGGGGCACAGATACGCAGTATTTT.

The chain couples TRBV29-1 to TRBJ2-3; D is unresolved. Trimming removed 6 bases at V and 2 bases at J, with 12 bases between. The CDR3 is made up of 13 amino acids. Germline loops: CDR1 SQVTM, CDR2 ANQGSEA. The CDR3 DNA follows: TGCAGCGTCCTGCTGGCCCCCACAGATACGCAGTATTTT. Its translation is CSVLLAPTDTQYF.

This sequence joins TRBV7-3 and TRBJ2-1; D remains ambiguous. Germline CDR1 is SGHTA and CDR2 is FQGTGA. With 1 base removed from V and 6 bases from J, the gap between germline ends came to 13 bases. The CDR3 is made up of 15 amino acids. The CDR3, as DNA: TGTGCCAGCAGCTTAAAGGGTGCTGTCCTCAATGAGCAGTTCTTC. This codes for CASSLKGAVLNEQFF.

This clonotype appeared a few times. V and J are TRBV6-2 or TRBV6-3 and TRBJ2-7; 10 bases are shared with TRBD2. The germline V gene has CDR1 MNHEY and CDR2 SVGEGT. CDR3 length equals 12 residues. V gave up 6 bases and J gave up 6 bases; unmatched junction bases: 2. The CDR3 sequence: CASRASGGEQYF. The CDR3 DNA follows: TGTGCCAGCAGGGCTAGCGGGGGCGAGCAGTACTTC.

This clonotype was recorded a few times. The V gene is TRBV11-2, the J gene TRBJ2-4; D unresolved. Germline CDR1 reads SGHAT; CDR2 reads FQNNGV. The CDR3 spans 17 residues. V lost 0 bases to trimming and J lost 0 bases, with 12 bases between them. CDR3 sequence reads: CASSLDPGKGAKNIQYF. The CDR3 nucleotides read TGTGCCAGCAGCTTAGATCCCGGCAAGGGAGCCAAAAACATTCAGTACTTC.

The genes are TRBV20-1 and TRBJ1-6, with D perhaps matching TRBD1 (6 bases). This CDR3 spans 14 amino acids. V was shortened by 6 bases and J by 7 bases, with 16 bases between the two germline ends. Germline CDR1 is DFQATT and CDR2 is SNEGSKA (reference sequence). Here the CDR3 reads CSAENRENNSPLHF. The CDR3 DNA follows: TGCAGTGCAGAGAACAGGGAAAACAATTCACCCCTCCACTTT.

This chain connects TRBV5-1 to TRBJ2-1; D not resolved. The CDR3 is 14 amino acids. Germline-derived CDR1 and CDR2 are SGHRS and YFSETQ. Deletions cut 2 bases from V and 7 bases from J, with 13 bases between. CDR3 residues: CASSLGSSRNEQFF. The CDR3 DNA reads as TGCGCCAGCAGCTTAGGGTCGAGCAGGAATGAGCAGTTCTTC.

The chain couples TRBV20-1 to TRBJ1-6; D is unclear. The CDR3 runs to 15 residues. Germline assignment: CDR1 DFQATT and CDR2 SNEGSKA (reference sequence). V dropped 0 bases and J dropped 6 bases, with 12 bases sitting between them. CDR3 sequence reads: CSARDTRRVNSPLHF. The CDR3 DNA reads TGCAGTGCTAGAGATACCCGACGGGTTAATTCACCCCTCCACTTT.

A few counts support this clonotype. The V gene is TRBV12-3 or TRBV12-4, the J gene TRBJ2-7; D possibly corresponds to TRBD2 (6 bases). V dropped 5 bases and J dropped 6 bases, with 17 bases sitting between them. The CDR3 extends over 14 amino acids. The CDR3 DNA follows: TGTGCCAGCAGTCCCCCGGGACTCGGGGGCGAGCAGTACTTC. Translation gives CASSPPGLGGEQYF.

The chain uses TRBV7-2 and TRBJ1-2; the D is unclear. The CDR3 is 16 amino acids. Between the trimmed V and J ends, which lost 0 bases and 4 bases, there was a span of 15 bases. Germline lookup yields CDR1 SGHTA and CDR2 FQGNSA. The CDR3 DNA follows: TGTGCCAGCAGCTTAGCTCCAGCGACTTCCTCCTATGGCTACACCTTC. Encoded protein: CASSLAPATSSYGYTF.

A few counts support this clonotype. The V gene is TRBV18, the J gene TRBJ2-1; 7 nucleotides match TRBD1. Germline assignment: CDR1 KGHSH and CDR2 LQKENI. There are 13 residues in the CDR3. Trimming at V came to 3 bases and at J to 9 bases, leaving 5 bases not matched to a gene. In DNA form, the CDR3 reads TGTGCCAGCTCACCTGACAGGGCGGGTGAGCAGTTCTTC. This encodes CASSPDRAGEQFF.

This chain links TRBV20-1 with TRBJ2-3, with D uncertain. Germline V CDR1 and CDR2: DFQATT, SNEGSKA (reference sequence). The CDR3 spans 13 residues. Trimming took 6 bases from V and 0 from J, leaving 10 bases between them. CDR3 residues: CSARQRSTDTQYF. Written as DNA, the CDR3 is TGCAGTGCCCGCCAGAGGAGCACAGATACGCAGTATTTT.

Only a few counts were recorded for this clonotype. The CDR3 DNA reads TGTGCCAGCAGTTTATTTCGCGGGACGGACACCGGGGAGCTGTTTTTT. Translated: CASSLFRGTDTGELFF. The chain joins TRBV12-3 or TRBV12-4 to TRBJ2-2; weak D call: TRBD2 (6 bases). V lost 2 bases and J 3 bases, leaving 13 bases between the germline ends. This CDR3 spans 16 amino acids.

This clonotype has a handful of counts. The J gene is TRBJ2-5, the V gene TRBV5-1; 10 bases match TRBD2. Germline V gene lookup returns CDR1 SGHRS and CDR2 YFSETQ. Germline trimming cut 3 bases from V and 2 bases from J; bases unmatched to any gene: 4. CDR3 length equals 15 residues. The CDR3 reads CASSSLSGGQETQYF. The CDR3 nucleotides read TGCGCCAGCAGCTCCCTTAGCGGGGGGCAAGAGACCCAGTACTTC.

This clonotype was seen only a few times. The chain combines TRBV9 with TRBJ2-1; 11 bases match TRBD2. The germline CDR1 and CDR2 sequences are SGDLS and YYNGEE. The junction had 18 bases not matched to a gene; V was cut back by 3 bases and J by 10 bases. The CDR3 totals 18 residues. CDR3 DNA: TGTGCCAGCAGCGACCCCCTATCGGGTAGCGGGAGGGCGGGGGAGCAGTTCTTC. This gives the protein CASSDPLSGSGRAGEQFF. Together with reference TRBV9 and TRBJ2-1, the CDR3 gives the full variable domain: DSGVTQTPKHLITATGQRVTLRCSPRSGDLSVYWYQQSLDQGLQFLIQYYNGEERAKGNILERFSAQQFPDLHSELNLSSLELGDSALYFCASSDPLSGSGRAGEQFFGPGTRLTVL.

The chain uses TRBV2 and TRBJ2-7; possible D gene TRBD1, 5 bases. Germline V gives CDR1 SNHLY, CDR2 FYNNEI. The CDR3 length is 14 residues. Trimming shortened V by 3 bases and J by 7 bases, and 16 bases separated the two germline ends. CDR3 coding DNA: TGTGCCAGCAGTGAGAGAAGGGGCTACTGGGAGCAGTACTTC. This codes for CASSERRGYWEQYF.

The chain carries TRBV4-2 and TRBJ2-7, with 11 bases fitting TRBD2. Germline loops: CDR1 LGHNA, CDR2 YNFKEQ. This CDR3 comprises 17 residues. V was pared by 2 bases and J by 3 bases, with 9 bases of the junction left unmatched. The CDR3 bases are TGTGCCAGCAGCCAAATGGTAGCGGGAGGGAACAGCTACGAGCAGTACTTC. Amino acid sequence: CASSQMVAGGNSYEQYF.

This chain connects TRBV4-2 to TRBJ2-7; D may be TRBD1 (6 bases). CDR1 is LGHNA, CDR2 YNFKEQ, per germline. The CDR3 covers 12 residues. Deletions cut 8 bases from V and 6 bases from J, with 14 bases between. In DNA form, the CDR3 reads TGTGCCAGCGGTCCCCTGACAGGCGAGCAGTACTTC. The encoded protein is CASGPLTGEQYF.

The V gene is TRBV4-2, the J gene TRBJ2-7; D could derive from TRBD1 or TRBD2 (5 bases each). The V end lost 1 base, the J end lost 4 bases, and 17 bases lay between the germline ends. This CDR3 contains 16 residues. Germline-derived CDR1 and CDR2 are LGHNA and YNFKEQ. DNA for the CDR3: TGTGCCAGCAGCCAAGGGGACGTGGGAGAGGAATACGAGCAGTACTTC. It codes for CASSQGDVGEEYEQYF.

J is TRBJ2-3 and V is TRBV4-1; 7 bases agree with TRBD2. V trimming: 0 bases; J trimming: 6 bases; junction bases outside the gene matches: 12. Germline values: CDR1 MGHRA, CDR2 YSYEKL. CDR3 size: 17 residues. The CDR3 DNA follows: TGCGCCAGCAGCCAAGAGGGACTAATCCAGGAATCGGATACGCAGTATTTT. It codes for CASSQEGLIQESDTQYF.

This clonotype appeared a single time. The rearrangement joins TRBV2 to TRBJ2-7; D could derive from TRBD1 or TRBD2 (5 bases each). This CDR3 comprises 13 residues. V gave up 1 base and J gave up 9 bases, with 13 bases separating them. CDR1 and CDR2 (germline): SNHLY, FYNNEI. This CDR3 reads CASSEGLPRGQYF. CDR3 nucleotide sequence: TGTGCCAGCAGTGAAGGTCTCCCGAGGGGGCAGTACTTC.

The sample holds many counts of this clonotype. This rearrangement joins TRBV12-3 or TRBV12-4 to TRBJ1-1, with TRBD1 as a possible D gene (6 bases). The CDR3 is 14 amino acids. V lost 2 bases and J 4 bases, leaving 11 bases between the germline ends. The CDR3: CASSLFTGPTEAFF. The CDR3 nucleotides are TGTGCCAGCAGTTTATTTACAGGGCCCACTGAAGCTTTCTTT.

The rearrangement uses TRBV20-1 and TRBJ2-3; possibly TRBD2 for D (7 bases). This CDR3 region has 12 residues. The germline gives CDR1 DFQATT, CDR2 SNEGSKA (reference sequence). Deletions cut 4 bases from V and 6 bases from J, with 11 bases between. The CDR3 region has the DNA TGCAGTGCTAATGCGGGGGCGGATACGCAGTATTTT. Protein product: CSANAGADTQYF.

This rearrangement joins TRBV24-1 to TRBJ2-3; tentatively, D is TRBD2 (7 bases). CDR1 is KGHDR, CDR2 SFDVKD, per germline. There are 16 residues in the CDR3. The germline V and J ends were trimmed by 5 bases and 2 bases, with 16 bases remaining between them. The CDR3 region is CATSVGGLTITDTQYF. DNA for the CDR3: TGTGCCACCAGTGTAGGGGGACTAACTATCACAGATACGCAGTATTTT.

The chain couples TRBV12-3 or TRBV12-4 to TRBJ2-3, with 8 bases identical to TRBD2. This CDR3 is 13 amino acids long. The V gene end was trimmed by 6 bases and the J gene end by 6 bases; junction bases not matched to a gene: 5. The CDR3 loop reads CASRRGGMDTQYF. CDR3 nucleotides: TGTGCCAGCAGACGGGGGGGCATGGATACGCAGTATTTT.

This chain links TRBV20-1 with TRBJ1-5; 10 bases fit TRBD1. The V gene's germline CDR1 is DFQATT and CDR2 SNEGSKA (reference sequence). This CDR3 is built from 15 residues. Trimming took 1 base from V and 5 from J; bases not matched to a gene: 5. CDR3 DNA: TGCAGTGCTAGAGGGGACAGGGGTGATCATCAGCCCCAGCATTTT. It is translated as CSARGDRGDHQPQHF.

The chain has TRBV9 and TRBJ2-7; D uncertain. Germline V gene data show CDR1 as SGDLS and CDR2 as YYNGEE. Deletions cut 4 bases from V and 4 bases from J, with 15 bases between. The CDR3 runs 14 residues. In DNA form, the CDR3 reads TGTGCCAGCAGCCCCCGGCCGCAGCGATACGAGCAGTACTTC. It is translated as CASSPRPQRYEQYF. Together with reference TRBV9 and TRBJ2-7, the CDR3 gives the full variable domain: DSGVTQTPKHLITATGQRVTLRCSPRSGDLSVYWYQQSLDQGLQFLIQYYNGEERAKGNILERFSAQQFPDLHSELNLSSLELGDSALYFCASSPRPQRYEQYFGPGTRLTVT.

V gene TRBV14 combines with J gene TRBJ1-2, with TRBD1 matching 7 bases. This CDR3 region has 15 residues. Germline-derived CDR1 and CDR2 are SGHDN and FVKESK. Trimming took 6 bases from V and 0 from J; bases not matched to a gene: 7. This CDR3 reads CASSLLTGTNYGYTF. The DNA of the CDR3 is TGTGCCAGCAGTTTATTGACAGGGACTAACTATGGCTACACCTTC. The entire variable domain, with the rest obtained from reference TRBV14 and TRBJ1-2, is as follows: EAGVTQFPSHSVIEKGQTVTLRCDPISGHDNLYWYRRVMGKEIKFLLHFVKESKQDESGMPNNRFLAERTGGTYSTLKVQPAELEDSGVYFCASSLLTGTNYGYTFGSGTRLTVV.